A single sample is the source of the 16 T cell receptor beta chains below, sequenced in a study of radiotherapy plus CTLA-4 blockade in lung cancer. The protocol was immunoSEQ multiplex PCR, while the TCRdb copy is restricted to in-frame clones and leaves out a portion. Of some 46,000 clones detected, around four fifths appear once; the ten largest clones hold roughly 3.3%. The source material was peripheral blood, sampled from a patient treated with radiotherapy plus ipilimumab. All receptors derive from a human donor with non-small cell lung cancer who had stable disease on radiotherapy plus ipilimumab.

There are a few counts of this clone. CDR3 nucleotide sequence: TGTGCCAGCAGTGACCCTCATACAAGTGGTCAGGCCGAGTTCTTT. Its protein product is CASSDPHTSGQAEFF. The rearrangement links TRBV6-4 to TRBJ1-1, with D unresolved. Germline V gene data show CDR1 as MRHNA and CDR2 as SNTAGT. This CDR3 is built from 15 residues. V lost 2 bases and J 14 bases, leaving 24 bases between the germline ends.

This clone was picked up one time. This chain joins TRBV28 and TRBJ2-4; 7 bases are a match to TRBD1. The germline gives CDR1 MDHEN, CDR2 SYDVKM. Germline trimming cut 5 bases from V and 5 bases from J; bases unmatched to any gene: 6. This CDR3 comprises 14 residues. CDR3 sequence: CASSLGQTQNIQYF. In DNA form, the CDR3 reads TGTGCCAGCAGTCTGGGACAGACCCAAAACATTCAGTACTTC. Complete variable domain (other parts from reference TRBV28 and TRBJ2-4): DVKVTQSSRYLVKRTGEKVFLECVQDMDHENMFWYRQDPGLGLRLIYFSYDVKMKEKGDIPEGYSVSREKKERFSLILESASTNQTSMYLCASSLGQTQNIQYFGAGTRLSVL.

The chain carries TRBV25-1 and TRBJ2-5, with TRBD1 matching 10 bases. Judging by the DNA end, TRBJ2-7 fits better; the J call may be wrong. CDR1 is MGHDK and CDR2 is SYGVNS in the germline V gene. This CDR3 comprises 16 residues. The CDR3 region has the DNA TGTGCCAGCAGTGAATACAAGGACAGGGGGACCTACGAGCAGTACTTC. This codes for CASSEYKDRGTYEQYF.

J is TRBJ2-4 and V is TRBV2; 10 bases match TRBD1. The germline V gene has CDR1 SNHLY and CDR2 FYNNEI. Germline trimming cut 6 bases from V and 0 bases from J; bases unmatched to any gene: 20. This CDR3 has 21 amino acids. This chain's CDR3 is CASSPKRGGQGSARAKNIQYF. CDR3 in DNA: TGTGCCAGCAGCCCGAAGAGGGGGGGACAGGGGTCGGCGCGAGCCAAAAACATTCAGTACTTC. Full variable domain (outside the CDR3, taken from reference TRBV2 and TRBJ2-4): EPEVTQTPSHQVTQMGQEVILRCVPISNHLYFYWYRQILGQKVEFLVSFYNNEISEKSEIFDDQFSVERPDGSNFTLKIRSTKLEDSAMYFCASSPKRGGQGSARAKNIQYFGAGTRLSVL.

The rearrangement joins TRBV27 to TRBJ2-7; the match to TRBD2 covers 7 bases. The J segment lost 7 bases and the V segment lost 8 bases, leaving 17 bases of the junction unmatched. CDR3 length: 15 amino acids. Germline loops: CDR1 MNHEY, CDR2 SMNVEV (reference sequence). The CDR3, as DNA: TGTGCCAGCGTGGGAGGGGCTAGCGGAGGGGTGGAGCAGTACTTC. Its translation: CASVGGASGGVEQYF.

The sample holds one count of this clone. The genes are TRBV19 and TRBJ1-5, with a weak D call TRBD1 (5 bases). The germline V and J ends were trimmed by 8 bases and 0 bases, with 14 bases remaining between them. The germline gives CDR1 LNHDA, CDR2 SQIVND (reference sequence). The CDR3 has 15 amino acids. DNA of the CDR3: TGTGCCAGTTCAGGGCCGAAAAATAGCAATCAGCCCCAGCATTTT. It yields the protein CASSGPKNSNQPQHF. The full variable domain, in which reference TRBV19 and TRBJ1-5 provide the parts outside the CDR3, is DGGITQSPKYLFRKEGQNVTLSCEQNLNHDAMYWYRQDPGQGLRLIYYSQIVNDFQKGDIAEGYSVSREKKESFPLTVTSAQKNPTAFYLCASSGPKNSNQPQHFGDGTRLSIL.

With regard to this clone: Other DNA sequences in the same sample also yield this CDR3. The rearrangement links TRBV19 to TRBJ2-7; 10 positions agree with TRBD1. V shed 9 bases and J 3 bases; nucleotides not matched to a gene: 5. Germline CDR1 LNHDA, CDR2 SQIVND (reference sequence). This CDR3 contains 13 residues. This CDR3 is CASGQGGIYEQYF. DNA for the CDR3: TGTGCCAGCGGACAGGGGGGTATCTACGAGCAGTACTTC. The variable domain in full, with the rest retrieved from reference TRBV19 and TRBJ2-7, is DGGITQSPKYLFRKEGQNVTLSCEQNLNHDAMYWYRQDPGQGLRLIYYSQIVNDFQKGDIAEGYSVSREKKESFPLTVTSAQKNPTAFYLCASGQGGIYEQYFGPGTRLTVT.

This clone was counted once. The rearrangement joins TRBV18 to TRBJ2-1, with TRBD2 identical over 10 bases. The CDR3 loop spans 18 amino acids. Germline CDR1 KGHSH, CDR2 LQKENI. Losses at the gene ends were 3 bases for V and 5 bases for J; bases not matched to a gene: 13. CDR3 sequence: CASSPNSLLAGFNNEQFF. DNA for the CDR3: TGTGCCAGCTCACCGAATTCCTTACTAGCGGGATTTAACAATGAGCAGTTCTTC. The whole variable domain, filled in from reference TRBV18 and TRBJ2-1, reads NAGVMQNPRHLVRRRGQEARLRCSPMKGHSHVYWYRQLPEEGLKFMVYLQKENIIDESGMPKERFSAEFPKEGPSILRIQQVVRGDSAAYFCASSPNSLLAGFNNEQFFGPGTRLTVL.

The table lists this clone with a few counts. Other nucleotide sequences from this sample produce the same CDR3. V gene TRBV27 combines with J gene TRBJ2-1; D is unresolved. The V end lost 2 bases, the J end lost 3 bases, and 5 bases lay between the germline ends. The CDR3 totals 13 residues. Germline loops: CDR1 MNHEY, CDR2 SMNVEV (reference sequence). This CDR3 is CASSLAGYNEQFF. In DNA form, the CDR3 reads TGTGCCAGCAGTTTAGCAGGCTACAATGAGCAGTTCTTC.

The chain recombines TRBV7-4 with TRBJ1-5; tentatively, D is TRBD1 (6 bases). The CDR3 contains 15 residues. Germline V gene data show CDR1 as SGHVT and CDR2 as SQSDAQ. The V end lost 1 base, the J end lost 3 bases, and 10 bases lay between the germline ends. This chain's CDR3 is CASSLEAGANQPQHF. CDR3 in DNA: TGTGCCAGCAGCTTAGAGGCAGGGGCCAATCAGCCCCAGCATTTT.

In its sample, this clone was seen once. The J gene is TRBJ1-2, the V gene TRBV11-2; possible D gene TRBD1, 6 bases. The CDR3 runs to 14 residues. Trimming removed 5 bases at V and 6 bases at J, with 16 bases between. CDR1 and CDR2 (germline): SGHAT, FQNNGV. CDR3 in amino acids: CASSPHRASNGYTF. The CDR3 DNA sequence: TGTGCCAGCAGCCCACACAGGGCCAGTAATGGCTACACCTTC.

The chain uses TRBV7-3 and TRBJ2-2; no firm D call. V was pared by 2 bases and J by 6 bases, with 7 bases between. Per germline, CDR1 SGHTA and CDR2 FQGTGA. The CDR3 has 13 amino acids. CDR3 amino acids: CASSLAVAGELFF. DNA for the CDR3: TGTGCCAGCAGCTTAGCTGTAGCCGGGGAGCTGTTTTTT. The full variable domain, rest sourced from reference TRBV7-3 and TRBJ2-2, is GAGVSQTPSNKVTEKGKYVELRCDPISGHTALYWYRQSLGQGPEFLIYFQGTGAADDSGLPNDRFFAVRPEGSVSTLKIQRTERGDSAVYLCASSLAVAGELFFGEGSRLTVL.

The chain joins TRBV28 to TRBJ2-1; 8 nucleotides line up with TRBD2. The CDR3 is 15 residues long. CDR1 and CDR2 from the germline V gene are MDHEN and SYDVKM. The V and J ends lost 6 bases and 3 bases, in that order; junction bases with no gene match: 7. CDR3 nucleotides: TGTGCCAGCAGCCGGGAGGGCGGCGGCTACAATGAGCAGTTCTTC. Amino acids: CASSREGGGYNEQFF.

V usage is TRBV6-4 and J usage is TRBJ2-5; 15 nucleotides align to TRBD2. The ends lost 0 bases at V and 13 bases at J; junction bases unmatched: 9. Germline loops: CDR1 MRHNA, CDR2 SNTAGT. The CDR3 loop spans 16 amino acids. CDR3 residues: CASSDSSGTSGRSLYF. The DNA of the CDR3 is TGTGCCAGCAGTGACTCCTCCGGGACTAGCGGGAGGAGCTTGTACTTC.

CDR3 amino acids: CASSWTVPDTQYF. The CDR3 DNA reads TGTGCCAGCAGCTGGACAGTTCCAGATACGCAGTATTTT. The chain joins TRBV7-2 to TRBJ2-3, with a weak D call TRBD1 (6 bases). Germline CDR1 is SGHTA and CDR2 is FQGNSA. There are 13 residues in the CDR3. The germline V and J ends were trimmed by 4 bases and 4 bases, with 9 bases remaining between them.

V is TRBV7-9 and J is TRBJ2-7; D remains ambiguous. CDR1 SEHNR and CDR2 FQNEAQ come from the germline V gene (reference sequence). The CDR3 runs 12 residues. Trimming took off 5 bases at V and 2 bases at J, with 7 bases between the two ends. The CDR3 loop reads CASSPRAYEQYF. The CDR3 nucleotides read TGTGCCAGCAGCCCCCGGGCCTACGAGCAGTACTTC.